This T cell receptor (beta chain) was captured by sequencing in a study of post-analysis software for immune sequencing data. Study results and limitations: Compared with controls, patients had more of about 5 TRBV segments, including TRBV5-6, TRBV5-1 and TRBV20-1. Versus controls, multiple sclerosis patients showed significantly lower diversity (normalized Chao1).

This clonotype was counted between two and nine times. Its matching antigen is unknown. The V gene end was trimmed by 6 bases and the J gene end by 3 bases; junction bases not matched to a gene: 5. The CDR3 is 15 amino acids. Every TCR beta cDNA library bore unique molecular identifiers. Input populations of roughly 1 to 10 million T cells gave rise to 500,000 or so cDNA molecules. TCRdb ran MiXCR on the PCR reads and lists one entry per CDR3 protein. The sample holds roughly 540,000 distinct CDR3 sequences, approximately 34% seen once. The sequence was obtained from a girl aged 2-17 years with multiple sclerosis. The specimen sequenced was blood. The rearrangement links TRBV12-3 or TRBV12-4 to TRBJ2-1; 10 bases agree with TRBD1. The CDR3 DNA reads as TGTGCCAGCAGAGCCGGGACAGGGGACTACAATGAGCAGTTCTTC. Protein product: CASRAGTGDYNEQFF.